The 18 T cell receptor beta chains below come from one sample, sequenced in a study of T cell clonality in common variable immunodeficiency (dated by TCRdb to 2014 to 2015). The study at large found these results: Fewer deletions and N-nucleotide insertions were reportedly observed in CVID TCRbeta sequences, and highly modified clones with 13 or more V deletions were reportedly absent from CVID TCRbeta sequences.

These TCRs' antigens remain unknown. The method behind the library was the immunoSEQ multiplex PCR assay. The table was pulled from immuneACCESS by TCRdb, which kept in-frame rearrangements only. Such tables lose some clones; where checked, under half of the loss comes from unresolved V genes, and the rest has no known cause. This sample holds fewer than 25,000 clones in total, without any singletons. The top ten clones comprise 20% to 25% of the sample. The sample comprised peripheral blood mononuclear cells. Receptors originate from a human donor with common variable immunodeficiency.

To note about this clone: Read coverage stops 3 residues before the CDR3 terminus; the germline J gene supplies the remainder. The J gene is TRBJ1-1, the V gene TRBV7-2; 8 bases are a match to TRBD1. CDR1 is SGHTA and CDR2 is FQGNSA in the germline V gene. J gave up 1 base and V 1 base, and 2 bases lay outside the gene matches. The CDR3 contains 15 residues. CDR3 loop: CASSLVGTGNTEAFF. The covered CDR3 bases are TGTGCCAGCAGCTTAGTAGGGACAGGGAACACTGAA.

This clone was counted between two and nine times. The CDR3 is cut off 3 residues early in the read; its end comes from the germline J gene. The chain couples TRBV19 to TRBJ1-1; 7 nucleotides align to TRBD1. V lost 5 bases, J lost 5 bases, and 14 bases stayed unmatched. CDR1 is LNHDA and CDR2 is SQIVND in the germline V gene (reference sequence). The CDR3 has 16 residues. The CDR3 spells CASSSQGVAYYTEAFF. The CDR3 DNA, read in part, is TGTGCCAGTAGTTCGCAGGGGGTTGCTTATTATACTGAA.

This clone was found many times. The read ends 3 residues before the CDR3 terminus; that terminus is restored from the germline J gene. The rearrangement links TRBV5-4 to TRBJ1-2, with D perhaps TRBD1 (6 bases). The germline V gene has CDR1 SGHNT and CDR2 YYREEE (reference sequence). Trimming took 0 bases from V and 5 from J, leaving 8 bases between them. The CDR3 is 13 residues long. CDR3 DNA (partial): TGTGCCAGCAGCTTGGACAGGGTGTATGGC. Amino acid sequence: CASSLDRVYG. The entire CDR3 reads CASSLDRVYGYTF.

This clone was counted between two and nine times. With the read ending 3 residues before the CDR3 end, the germline J gene is used to fill in that end. The chain carries TRBV19 and TRBJ1-1, with D maybe TRBD1 (5 bases). The CDR3 is 15 residues long. In germline, CDR1 is LNHDA, CDR2 SQIVND (reference sequence). Trimming removed 5 bases at V and 1 base at J, with 14 bases between. The CDR3 here is CASSGAKGANTEAFF. The part of the CDR3 DNA that was read is TGTGCCAGTAGTGGGGCTAAAGGGGCGAACACTGAA.

CDR3 bases read: TGTGCCAGCAGCAGAACCGGGACAGGGGGGAACGAG. Protein product: CASSRTGTGGNE. The CDR3 in its entirety is CASSRTGTGGNEQYF. The chain combines TRBV7-9 with TRBJ2-7; 11 bases match TRBD1. The read ends 3 residues before the CDR3 terminus; that terminus is restored from the germline J gene. Germline lookup yields CDR1 SEHNR and CDR2 FQNEAQ (reference sequence). This CDR3 region has 15 residues. V was pared by 5 bases and J by 5 bases, with 8 bases of the junction left unmatched.

The table lists this clone with a few counts. The read is 3 residues too short to cover the CDR3 end, so that end is filled in from the germline J gene. The chain uses TRBV10-3 and TRBJ1-6; the D gene is possibly TRBD1 (5 bases). The CDR3 has 15 residues. Germline V lookup: CDR1 ENHRY, CDR2 SYGVKD. Deletions cut 5 bases from V and 5 bases from J, with 13 bases between. Partial CDR3 DNA: TGTGCCATCAGTCCCGGACAAGGGAATAATTCACCC. Amino acid sequence: CAISPGQGNNSP. The whole CDR3 region reads CAISPGQGNNSPLHF.

In the case of this clone: The read ends 3 residues before the CDR3 terminus; that terminus is restored from the germline J gene. The rearrangement links TRBV7-9 to TRBJ2-1; 9 bases line up with TRBD2. After removal of 6 bases from V and 5 bases from J, the junction contained 5 bases not matched to a gene. The V gene's germline CDR1 is SEHNR and CDR2 FQNEAQ (reference sequence). The CDR3 spans 14 residues. The CDR3 bases that were read are TGTGCCAGCAGGATAGCGGGGGATAACAATGAG. Protein product: CASRIAGDNNE. The full CDR3 protein is CASRIAGDNNEQFF.

Turning to this clone: The observed sequence ends 3 residues before the CDR3 terminus, with the missing tail filled in from the germline J gene. This chain links TRBV19 with TRBJ2-3; perhaps TRBD1 as D (6 bases). Germline V lookup: CDR1 LNHDA, CDR2 SQIVND (reference sequence). The germline V and J ends were trimmed by 9 bases and 2 bases, with 12 bases remaining between them. The length of the CDR3 is 13 residues. The covered CDR3 bases are TGTGCCAGCCGGGACATAAACACAGATACG. Amino acids: CASRDINTDT. The CDR3 as a whole reads CASRDINTDTQYF.

About this clone itself: From the germline J gene comes the end of the CDR3, since the read stops 3 residues before it. The chain joins TRBV19 to TRBJ2-5, with D possibly being TRBD1 (5 bases). This CDR3 has 14 amino acids. Germline V gene sequence: CDR1 LNHDA, CDR2 SQIVND (reference sequence). Between the trimmed V and J ends, which lost 1 base and 3 bases, there was a span of 9 bases. CDR3 loop: CASSIVKGEETQYF. The DNA read from the CDR3 is TGTGCCAGTAGTATAGTCAAAGGGGAAGAGACC.

On this clone: The CDR3 end falls 3 residues outside the read, so it is completed with the germline J gene. V is TRBV19 and J is TRBJ1-5; 8 nucleotides align to TRBD1. This CDR3 is built from 15 residues. Germline trimming cut 5 bases from V and 7 bases from J; bases unmatched to any gene: 10. Germline CDR1 reads LNHDA; CDR2 reads SQIVND (reference sequence). The CDR3 region is CASSLLDRGRQPQHF. Incomplete CDR3 DNA: TGTGCCAGTAGTCTTCTAGACAGGGGAAGACAGCCC.

This clone was found many times. The CDR3 extends 3 residues past the end of the read, so its final part is completed from the germline J gene. The chain uses TRBV5-4 and TRBJ2-5; TRBD1 agrees at 10 bases. Losses at the gene ends were 2 bases for V and 7 bases for J; bases not matched to a gene: 8. This CDR3 spans 15 amino acids. Germline loops: CDR1 SGHNT, CDR2 YYREEE (reference sequence). The sequenced CDR3 bases are TGTGCCAGCAGCTTACTAGACAGGGGGCCAGGGACC. Translated: CASSLLDRGPGT. The whole CDR3 sequence is CASSLLDRGPGTQYF. Combining the CDR3 with reference TRBV5-4 and TRBJ2-5 gives the whole variable domain ETGVTQSPTHLIKTRGQQVTLRCSSQSGHNTVSWYQQALGQGPQFIFQYYREEENGRGNFPPRFSGLQFPNYSSELNVNALELDDSALYLCASSLLDRGPGTQYFGPGTRLLVL.

This clone was seen ten or more times. The read halts 3 residues ahead of the CDR3 end, with the missing end drawn from the germline J gene. The chain joins TRBV18 to TRBJ1-1, with D unresolved. V was shortened by 1 base and J by 2 bases, with 11 bases between the two germline ends. The CDR3 contains 15 residues. Germline lookup yields CDR1 KGHSH and CDR2 LQKENI. Partial CDR3 DNA: TGTGCCAGCTCACCACTAATTGGGCCAAACACTGAA. The encoded protein is CASSPLIGPNTE. The full CDR3 reads CASSPLIGPNTEAFF.

On this clone: The read halts 3 residues ahead of the CDR3 end, with the missing end drawn from the germline J gene. The chain uses TRBV7-6 and TRBJ2-2; tentatively, D is TRBD1 (7 bases). Germline values: CDR1 SGHVS, CDR2 FNYEAQ. This CDR3 is 16 amino acids long. V was trimmed by 0 bases and J by 6 bases, leaving 14 bases between them. Incomplete CDR3 DNA: TGTGCCAGCAGCTTAGCGCCGCAGGGGGGAGCCGGGGAG. This sequence encodes CASSLAPQGGAGE. The entire CDR3 protein is CASSLAPQGGAGELFF.

At least ten counts were recorded for this clone. The read ends 3 residues early relative to the CDR3; the germline J gene fills the gap. The V and J genes are TRBV5-5 and TRBJ1-1; 7 nucleotides line up with TRBD1. The V gene's germline CDR1 is SGHKS and CDR2 YYEKEE (reference sequence). CDR3 length: 13 residues. This chain's CDR3 is CASRDRTRQGAFF. The covered CDR3 bases are TGTGCCAGCAGGGACAGGACACGACAAGGG.

There are a few counts of this clone. Read data end 3 residues before the CDR3 end; the end is taken from the germline J gene. This sequence joins TRBV7-6 and TRBJ2-3; D gene ambiguous. Germline CDR1 and CDR2: SGHVS and FNYEAQ. V was shortened by 1 base and J by 5 bases, with 10 bases between the two germline ends. The length of the CDR3 is 14 residues. CDR3 amino acids: CASSLEAFGDTQYF. The sequenced CDR3 bases are TGTGCCAGCAGCTTAGAAGCGTTTGGAGATACG. Filled out from reference TRBV7-6 and TRBJ2-3, the complete variable domain reads GAGVSQSPRYKVTKRGQDVALRCDPISGHVSLYWYRQALGQGPEFLTYFNYEAQQDKSGLPNDRFSAERPEGSISTLTIQRTEQRDSAMYRCASSLEAFGDTQYFGPGTRLTVL.

This clone was counted only a few times. The CDR3 goes on 3 residues after the read ends, and that part is filled in from the germline J gene. The V gene is TRBV7-6, the J gene TRBJ2-1; 10 bases are shared with TRBD2. This CDR3 comprises 16 residues. V shed 0 bases and J 9 bases; nucleotides not matched to a gene: 8. Germline CDR1 reads SGHVS; CDR2 reads FNYEAQ. This CDR3 reads CASSLAAGGLFGEQFF. The CDR3 DNA, read in part, is TGTGCCAGCAGCTTAGCAGCGGGGGGGCTTTTCGGTGAG.

This clone occurred many times. Coverage ceases 3 residues before the CDR3 finishes, and the germline J gene fills in the end. The genes are TRBV5-1 and TRBJ2-4; TRBD2 matches at 10 bases. Germline loops: CDR1 SGHRS, CDR2 YFSETQ. The V gene end was trimmed by 0 bases and the J gene end by 0 bases; junction bases not matched to a gene: 15. CDR3 length: 21 residues. The CDR3 sequence is CASSLAPLAGATGGAKNIQYF. Partial CDR3 DNA: TGCGCCAGCAGCTTGGCCCCGCTAGCGGGAGCGACAGGAGGAGCCAAAAACATT.

This clone was seen a few times. The read ends 3 residues before the CDR3 terminus; that terminus is restored from the germline J gene. J is TRBJ1-4 and V is TRBV7-9; D call uncertain. Trimming cost V 3 bases and J 0 bases, with 5 bases left between them. Germline loops: CDR1 SEHNR, CDR2 FQNEAQ (reference sequence). This CDR3 is 14 amino acids long. This CDR3 reads CASSFTATNEKLFF. The CDR3 DNA, read in part, is TGTGCCAGCAGCTTTACTGCAACTAATGAAAAA.